This T cell receptor (beta chain) was recovered during a study of T cells after yellow fever vaccination. Each CDR3 protein is one row after TCRdb ran MiXCR on the 5' RACE reads. The data show 500,000 to 650,000 distinct CDR3 sequences, roughly 13% seen once. The germline V gene has CDR1 DFQATT and CDR2 SNEGSKA (reference sequence). The CDR3 covers 14 residues. V lost 2 bases and J lost 5; bases outside the gene matches: 5. This clonotype was counted only a few times. The gene calls are TRBV20-1 and TRBJ2-7; 11 bases align to TRBD2. The source is a man aged 30 to 45 who received the YFV17D yellow fever vaccine. The source was PBMCs, collected on the day of the yellow fever booster vaccination. CDR3 sequence: CSARLAGGPDEQYF. Here the CDR3 DNA reads TGCAGTGCTAGATTAGCGGGAGGGCCCGACGAGCAGTACTTC.